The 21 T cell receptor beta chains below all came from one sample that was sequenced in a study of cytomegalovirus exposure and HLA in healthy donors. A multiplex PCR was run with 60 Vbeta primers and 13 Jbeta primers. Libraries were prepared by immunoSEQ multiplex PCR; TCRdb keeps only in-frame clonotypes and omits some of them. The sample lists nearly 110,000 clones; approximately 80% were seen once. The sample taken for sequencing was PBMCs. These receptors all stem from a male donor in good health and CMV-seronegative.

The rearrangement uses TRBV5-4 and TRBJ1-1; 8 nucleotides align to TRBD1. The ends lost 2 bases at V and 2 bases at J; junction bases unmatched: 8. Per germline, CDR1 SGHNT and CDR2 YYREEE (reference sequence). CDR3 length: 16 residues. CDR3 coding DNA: TGTGCCAGCAGCTTTGGACAGGGACGGAGTAACACTGAAGCTTTCTTT. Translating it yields CASSFGQGRSNTEAFF.

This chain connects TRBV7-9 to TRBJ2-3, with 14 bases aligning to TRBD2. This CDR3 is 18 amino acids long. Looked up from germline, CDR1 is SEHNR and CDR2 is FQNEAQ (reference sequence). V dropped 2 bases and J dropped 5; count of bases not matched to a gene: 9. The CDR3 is CASSLRGGLAGDGDTQYF. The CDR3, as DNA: TGTGCCAGCAGCTTAAGAGGGGGACTAGCGGGAGATGGAGATACGCAGTATTTT.

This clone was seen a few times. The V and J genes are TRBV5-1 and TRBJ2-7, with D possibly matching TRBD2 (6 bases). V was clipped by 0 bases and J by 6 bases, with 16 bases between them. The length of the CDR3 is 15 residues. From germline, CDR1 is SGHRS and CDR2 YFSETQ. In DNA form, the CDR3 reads TGCGCCAGCAGCTTGGGCTCTAGCGCCTCGTCCGAGCAGTACTTC. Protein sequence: CASSLGSSASSEQYF.

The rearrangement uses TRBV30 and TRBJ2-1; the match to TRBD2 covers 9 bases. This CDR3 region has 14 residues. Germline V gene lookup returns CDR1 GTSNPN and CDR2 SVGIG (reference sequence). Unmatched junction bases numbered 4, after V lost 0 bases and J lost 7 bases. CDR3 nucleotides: TGTGCCTGGAGTGTATTAGCGGGAGATAATGAGCAGTTCTTC. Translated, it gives CAWSVLAGDNEQFF. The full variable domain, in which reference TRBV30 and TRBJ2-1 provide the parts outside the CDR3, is SQTIHQWPATLVQPVGSPLSLECTVEGTSNPNLYWYRQAAGRGLQLLFYSVGIGQISSEVPQNLSASRPQDRQFILSSKKLLLSDSGFYLCAWSVLAGDNEQFFGPGTRLTVL.

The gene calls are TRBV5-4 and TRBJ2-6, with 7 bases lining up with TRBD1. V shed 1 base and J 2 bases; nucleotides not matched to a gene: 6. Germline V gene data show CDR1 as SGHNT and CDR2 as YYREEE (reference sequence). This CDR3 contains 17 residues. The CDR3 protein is CASSLLSGGTGANVLTF. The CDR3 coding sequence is TGTGCCAGCAGCTTGCTGTCAGGGGGAACTGGGGCCAACGTCCTGACTTTC.

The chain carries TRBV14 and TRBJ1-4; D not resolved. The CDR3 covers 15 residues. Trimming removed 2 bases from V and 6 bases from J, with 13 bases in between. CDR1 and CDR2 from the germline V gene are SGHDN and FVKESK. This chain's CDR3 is CASSQTFVEDEKLFF. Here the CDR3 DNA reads TGTGCCAGCAGCCAAACTTTTGTCGAAGATGAAAAACTGTTTTTT.

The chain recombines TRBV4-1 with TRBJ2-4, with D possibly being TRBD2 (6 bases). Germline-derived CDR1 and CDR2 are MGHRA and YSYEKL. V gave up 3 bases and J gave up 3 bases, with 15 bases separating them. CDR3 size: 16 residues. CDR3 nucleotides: TGCGCCAGCAGCCACGACTTGCGGGGCAACAAAAACATTCAGTACTTC. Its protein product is CASSHDLRGNKNIQYF.

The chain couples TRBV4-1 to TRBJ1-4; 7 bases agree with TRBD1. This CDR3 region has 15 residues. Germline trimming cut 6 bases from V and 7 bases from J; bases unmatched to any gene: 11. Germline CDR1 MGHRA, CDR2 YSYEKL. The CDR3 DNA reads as TGCGCCAGCAGTCCTGGGCGACAGGGAGGTGAAAAACTGTTTTTT. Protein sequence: CASSPGRQGGEKLFF.

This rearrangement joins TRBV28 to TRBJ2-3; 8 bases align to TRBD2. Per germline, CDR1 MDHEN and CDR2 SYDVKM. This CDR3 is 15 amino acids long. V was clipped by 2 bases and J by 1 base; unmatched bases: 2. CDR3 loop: CASSLPGGGTDTQYF. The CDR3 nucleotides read TGTGCCAGCAGTTTACCGGGAGGGGGCACAGATACGCAGTATTTT.

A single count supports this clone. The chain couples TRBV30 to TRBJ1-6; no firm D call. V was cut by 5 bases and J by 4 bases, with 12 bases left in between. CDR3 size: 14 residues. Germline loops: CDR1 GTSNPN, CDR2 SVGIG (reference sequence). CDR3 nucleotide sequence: TGTGCCTGGGCCGCGCCAGGATATAATTCACCCCTCCACTTT. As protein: CAWAAPGYNSPLHF.

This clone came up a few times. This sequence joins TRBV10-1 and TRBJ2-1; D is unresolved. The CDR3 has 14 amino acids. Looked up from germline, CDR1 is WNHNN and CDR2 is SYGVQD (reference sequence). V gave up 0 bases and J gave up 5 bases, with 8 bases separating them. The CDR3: CASSESMGNNEQFF. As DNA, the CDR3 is TGCGCCAGCAGTGAGTCAATGGGCAACAATGAGCAGTTCTTC.

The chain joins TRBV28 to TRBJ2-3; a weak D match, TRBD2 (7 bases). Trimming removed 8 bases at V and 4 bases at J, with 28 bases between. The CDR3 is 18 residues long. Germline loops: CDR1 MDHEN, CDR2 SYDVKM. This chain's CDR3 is CASVKGRGRAHFADTQYF. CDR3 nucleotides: TGTGCCAGCGTGAAGGGGAGGGGGAGGGCCCATTTTGCAGATACGCAGTATTTT.

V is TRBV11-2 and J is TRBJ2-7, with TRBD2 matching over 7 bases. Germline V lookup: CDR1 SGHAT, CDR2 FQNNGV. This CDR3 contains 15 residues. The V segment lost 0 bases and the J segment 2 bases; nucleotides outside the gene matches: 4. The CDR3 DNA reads TGTGCCAGCAGCTTAGATGGCGGGAGCCCCTACGAGCAGTACTTC. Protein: CASSLDGGSPYEQYF. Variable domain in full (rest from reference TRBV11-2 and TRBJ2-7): EAGVAQSPRYKIIEKRQSVAFWCNPISGHATLYWYQQILGQGPKLLIQFQNNGVVDDSQLPKDRFSAERLKGVDSTLKIQPAKLEDSAVYLCASSLDGGSPYEQYFGPGTRLTVT.

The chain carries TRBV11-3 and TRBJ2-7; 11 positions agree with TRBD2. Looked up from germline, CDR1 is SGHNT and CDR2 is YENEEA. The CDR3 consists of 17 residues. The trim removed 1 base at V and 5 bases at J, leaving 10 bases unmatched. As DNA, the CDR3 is TGTGCCAGCAGCTTAGGACTAGCGGGAAGGAATGGTAACGAGCAGTACTTC. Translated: CASSLGLAGRNGNEQYF.

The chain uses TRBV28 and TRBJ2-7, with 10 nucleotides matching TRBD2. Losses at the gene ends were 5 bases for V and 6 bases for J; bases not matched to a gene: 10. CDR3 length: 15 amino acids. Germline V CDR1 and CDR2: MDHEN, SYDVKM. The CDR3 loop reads CASSPHSGGPREQYF. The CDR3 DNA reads TGTGCCAGCAGTCCACATAGCGGGGGGCCGCGCGAGCAGTACTTC.

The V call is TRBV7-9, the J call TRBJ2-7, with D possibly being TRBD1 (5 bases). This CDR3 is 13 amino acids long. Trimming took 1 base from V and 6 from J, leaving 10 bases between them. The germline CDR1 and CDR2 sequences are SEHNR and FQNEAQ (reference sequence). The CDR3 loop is CASSLGQGGEQYF. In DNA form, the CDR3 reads TGTGCCAGCAGCTTAGGGCAGGGTGGCGAGCAGTACTTC.

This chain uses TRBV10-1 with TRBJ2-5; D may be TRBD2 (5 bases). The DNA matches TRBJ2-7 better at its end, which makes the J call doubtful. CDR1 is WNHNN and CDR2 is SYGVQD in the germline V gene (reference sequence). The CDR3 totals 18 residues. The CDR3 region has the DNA TGCGCCAGCAGTGATCCCCTCTCGAGGGTCCAACACACCTACGAGCAGTACTTC. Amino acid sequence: CASSDPLSRVQHTYEQYF.

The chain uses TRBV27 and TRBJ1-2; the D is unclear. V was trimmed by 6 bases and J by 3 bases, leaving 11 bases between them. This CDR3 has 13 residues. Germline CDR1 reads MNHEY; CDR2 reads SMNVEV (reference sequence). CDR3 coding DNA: TGTGCCAGCAGGCATCTGGACTACTATGGCTACACCTTC. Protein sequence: CASRHLDYYGYTF.

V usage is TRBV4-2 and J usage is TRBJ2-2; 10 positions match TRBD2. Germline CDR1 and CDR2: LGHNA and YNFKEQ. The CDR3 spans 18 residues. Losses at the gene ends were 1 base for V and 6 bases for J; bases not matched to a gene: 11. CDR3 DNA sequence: TGTGCCAGCAGCCAAGTCGGGTCTAGCGGGAGTTCTCCCGGGGAGCTGTTTTTT. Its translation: CASSQVGSSGSSPGELFF.

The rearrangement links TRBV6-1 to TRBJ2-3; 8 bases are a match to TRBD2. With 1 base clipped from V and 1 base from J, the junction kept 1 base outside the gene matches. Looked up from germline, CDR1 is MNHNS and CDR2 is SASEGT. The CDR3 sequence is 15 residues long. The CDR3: CASSEEAGGTDTQYF. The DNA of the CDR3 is TGTGCCAGCAGTGAAGAAGCGGGAGGCACAGATACGCAGTATTTT.

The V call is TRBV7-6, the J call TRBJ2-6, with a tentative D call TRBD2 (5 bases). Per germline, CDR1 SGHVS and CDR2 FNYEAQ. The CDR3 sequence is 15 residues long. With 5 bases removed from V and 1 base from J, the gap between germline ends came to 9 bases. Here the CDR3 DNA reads TGTGCCAGCAGCCCAAGGGAGTCTGGGGCCAACGTCCTGACTTTC. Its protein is CASSPRESGANVLTF. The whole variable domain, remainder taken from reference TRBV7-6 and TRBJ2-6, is GAGVSQSPRYKVTKRGQDVALRCDPISGHVSLYWYRQALGQGPEFLTYFNYEAQQDKSGLPNDRFSAERPEGSISTLTIQRTEQRDSAMYRCASSPRESGANVLTFGAGSRLTVL.